Listed below are T cell receptor beta chains from one sample, sequenced in a study of siplizumab effects on memory and regulatory T cells. Measured with immunoSEQ multiplex PCR; TCRdb has only the in-frame clones, and not every one. The table shows about 69,000 clones, with approximately 88% occurring only once. The specimen was Tregs sorted from blood. These receptors were obtained from a human donor in good health. CDR3s include the opening cysteine and the closing phenylalanine or tryptophan. D genes are given only for firm matches. Part of the rows lack a size; the others show once, few, many or a class for expanded clones.

V	D	J	size	CDR3	DNA
TRBV21-1	-	TRBJ2-5	few	CASSDDSQETQYF	TGTGCCAGCAGCGACGACAGCCAAGAGACCCAGTACTTC
TRBV10-3	-	TRBJ1-6	-	CAISEGGYSPLHF	TGTGCCATCAGTGAAGGGGGGTATTCACCCCTCCACTTT
TRBV2	TRBD1	TRBJ2-3	few	CASSEDRGTDTQYF	TGTGCCAGCAGTGAAGACAGGGGAACAGATACGCAGTATTTT
TRBV7-2	TRBD1	TRBJ1-1	-	CASSSGTGGIKAFF	TGTGCCAGCAGCTCCGGGACAGGGGGCATCAAAGCTTTCTTT
TRBV27	TRBD2	TRBJ2-1	-	CASSLQAPGTSGPILHNEQFF	TGTGCCAGCAGCCTACAAGCACCCGGGACTAGCGGCCCGATCCTCCACAATGAGCAGTTCTTC
TRBV5-4	TRBD1	TRBJ1-1	-	CASSSKDRLTEAFF	TGTGCCAGCAGCTCTAAGGACAGGCTCACTGAAGCTTTCTTT
TRBV19	-	TRBJ2-1	-	CASSVSASVVEQFF	TGTGCCAGTAGTGTCTCAGCTAGCGTGGTTGAGCAGTTCTTC
TRBV28	-	TRBJ2-7	-	CASSRFSGALSYEQYF	TGTGCCAGCAGTAGATTTAGCGGAGCTCTCTCCTACGAGCAGTACTTC
TRBV5-6	TRBD1	TRBJ1-6	few	CASSRTGSNSPLHF	TGTGCCAGCAGCCGGACAGGGTCGAATTCACCCCTCCACTTT
TRBV18	-	TRBJ2-1	-	CASSLSTGTFYNEQFF	TGTGCCAGCTCACTATCTACAGGGACGTTCTACAATGAGCAGTTCTTC
TRBV5-4	TRBD1	TRBJ2-4	-	CASSLRRQGNIQYF	TGTGCCAGCAGCTTGAGGAGACAGGGAAACATTCAGTACTTC
TRBV7-8	-	TRBJ2-5	-	CASSSTGRETQYF	TGTGCCAGCAGCTCCACAGGGCGGGAGACCCAGTACTTC
TRBV7-3	TRBD2	TRBJ2-1	-	CASSSRGLADYNEQFF	TGTGCCAGCAGCTCGCGCGGACTAGCGGATTACAATGAGCAGTTCTTC
TRBV18	TRBD1	TRBJ2-5	-	CASSRDRGETQYF	TGTGCCAGCTCAAGGGACAGGGGAGAGACCCAGTACTTC
TRBV10-2	TRBD1	TRBJ1-1	-	CASRGTGQNTEAFF	TGCGCCAGCAGAGGGACAGGGCAGAACACTGAAGCTTTCTTT
TRBV11-3	TRBD1	TRBJ2-5	-	CASSSAQGVGETQYF	TGTGCCAGCAGCTCGGCGCAGGGGGTGGGGGAGACCCAGTACTTC
TRBV28	-	TRBJ1-5	-	CASNLGGGFGNQPQHF	TGTGCCAGCAACCTCGGCGGCGGGTTTGGCAATCAGCCCCAGCATTTT
TRBV11-3	-	TRBJ1-1	-	CASSARQYTEAFF	TGTGCCAGCAGCGCCCGACAGTACACTGAAGCTTTCTTT
TRBV19	TRBD2	TRBJ2-1	-	CASSPSGGLAGVGSYNEQFF	TGTGCCAGCTCGCCCTCGGGGGGACTAGCGGGAGTAGGGTCCTACAATGAGCAGTTCTTC
TRBV18	-	TRBJ2-1	-	CASSLRGSSYNEQFF	TGTGCCAGCTCACTACGGGGGAGCTCCTACAATGAGCAGTTCTTC